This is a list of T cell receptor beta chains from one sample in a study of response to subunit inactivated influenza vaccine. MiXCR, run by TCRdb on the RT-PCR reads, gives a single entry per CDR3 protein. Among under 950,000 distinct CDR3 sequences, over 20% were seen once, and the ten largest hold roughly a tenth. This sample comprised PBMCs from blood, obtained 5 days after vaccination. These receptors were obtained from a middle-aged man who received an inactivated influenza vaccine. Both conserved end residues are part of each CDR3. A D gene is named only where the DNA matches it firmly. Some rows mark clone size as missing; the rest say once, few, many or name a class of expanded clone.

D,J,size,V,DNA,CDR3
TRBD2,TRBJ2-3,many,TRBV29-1,TGCAGCGTTGGGGCTAGCGGGGGAGATACGCAGTATTTT,CSVGASGGDTQYF
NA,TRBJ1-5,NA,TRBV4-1,TGCGCCAGCAGCCAAGAGGGGACACCGGGAAATCAGCCCCAGCATTTT,CASSQEGTPGNQPQHF
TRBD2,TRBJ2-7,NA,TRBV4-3,TGCGCCAGCAGCCAAGAGCCCGTAGCGGGCGAGCAGTACTTC,CASSQEPVAGEQYF
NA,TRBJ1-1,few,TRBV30,TGTGCCTGGAGTGGGGGAGTTGAAGCTTTCTTT,CAWSGGVEAFF
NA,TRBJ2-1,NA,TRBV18,TGTGCCAGTTACCTAGTAGCCGATGAGCAGTTCTTC,CASYLVADEQFF
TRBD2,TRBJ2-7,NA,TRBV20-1,TGCAGTGCTAGCGGGGGGGGCATCGAGCAGTACTTC,CSASGGGIEQYF
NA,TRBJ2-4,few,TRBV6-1,TGTGCCAGCAGAGAAGAGCTAGCCAAAAACATTCAGTACTTC,CASREELAKNIQYF
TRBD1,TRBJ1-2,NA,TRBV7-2,TGTGCCAGCACCAAACCCGGACAGGGAACTAACTATGGCTACACCTTC,CASTKPGQGTNYGYTF
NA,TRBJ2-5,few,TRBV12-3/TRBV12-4,TGTGCCAGCAGTTTTATCAACCAAGAGACCCAGTACTTC,CASSFINQETQYF
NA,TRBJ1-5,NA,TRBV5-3,TGTGCCAGAAGCTTAACCACACATAGCAATCAGCCCCAGCATTTT,CARSLTTHSNQPQHF